This T cell receptor beta chain is drawn from a study of monozygotic twins with inflammatory bowel disease. The study's findings and limits: Added variability in patient repertoires may stem from differing immunosuppressive treatments.

Worth noting for this clonotype: The antigen is not known.

Per donor there was one draw, yielding a blood sample of under 3 ml. Germline V gene data show CDR1 as SEHNR and CDR2 as FQNEAQ (reference sequence). The CDR3 extends over 12 amino acids. TCRdb re-analyzed the 5' RACE reads; it lists each CDR3 protein once, without DNA. The sample table sets out about 420,000 distinct CDR3 sequences. V is TRBV7-9 and J is TRBJ2-1; TCRdb reports TRBD1, a call that lacks DNA to check it against. The material sequenced was blood. This clonotype originated in a human donor with ulcerative colitis or Crohn's disease, or a healthy co-twin of an affected twin (not recorded which). The CDR3 is CASSFQGHEQFF.